The 18 T cell receptor beta chains in this list originate from one sample, sequenced in a study of identical twins. Using its own MiXCR run on the 5' RACE reads, TCRdb lists one record per CDR3 protein. This sample has approximately 630,000 distinct CDR3 sequences, with 7.1% found just once. These data were also reused for a study on yellow fever vaccine responses in identical twins.

Specimen: PBMCs. These receptors were obtained from a woman in her late teens or twenties in good health.

This clonotype was counted at least ten times. CDR3 in amino acids: CATSHSGEYQETQYF. In DNA, the CDR3 is TGTGCCACCAGCCATAGCGGAGAGTACCAAGAGACCCAGTACTTC. The genes are TRBV15 and TRBJ2-5; D is perhaps TRBD2 (6 bases). This CDR3 has 15 amino acids. Germline V gene data show CDR1 as LNHNV and CDR2 as YYDKDF (reference sequence). Between the trimmed V and J ends, which lost 5 bases and 0 bases, there was a span of 13 bases.

This chain links TRBV20-1 with TRBJ1-2; the D gene is possibly TRBD1 (6 bases). The CDR3 totals 13 residues. The germline gives CDR1 DFQATT, CDR2 SNEGSKA (reference sequence). Trimming left V 0 bases short and J 4 bases short, with 9 bases between. The CDR3 DNA follows: TGCAGTGCTAGAGATCGGACAGTCTATGGCTACACCTTC. It specifies CSARDRTVYGYTF.

In its sample, this clonotype was seen a few times. The chain links TRBV10-3 to TRBJ2-1; 8 bases line up with TRBD2. CDR1 is ENHRY, CDR2 SYGVKD, per germline. V was clipped by 11 bases and J by 8 bases; unmatched bases: 11. There are 13 residues in the CDR3. As DNA, the CDR3 is TGTGCCCAAAGCGGGGGTGGTAACGATGAGCAGTTCTTC. This codes for CAQSGGGNDEQFF.

This clonotype was found many times. This chain connects TRBV5-1 to TRBJ2-3, with no clear D. CDR1 and CDR2 (germline): SGHRS, YFSETQ. The CDR3 length is 13 residues. With 4 bases removed from V and 2 bases from J, the gap between germline ends came to 8 bases. As DNA, the CDR3 is TGCGCCAGCAGCGGATCCAACACAGATACGCAGTATTTT. Protein sequence: CASSGSNTDTQYF.

This clonotype showed up just a few times. The chain recombines TRBV20-1 with TRBJ2-5; 7 bases are shared with TRBD2. This CDR3 comprises 12 residues. The trim removed 7 bases at V and 5 bases at J, leaving 7 bases unmatched. In germline, CDR1 is DFQATT, CDR2 SNEGSKA (reference sequence). The CDR3 protein is CSGKAGAETQYF. As DNA, the CDR3 is TGCAGTGGAAAGGCGGGAGCCGAGACCCAGTACTTC.

This clonotype has just a few counts. The J gene is TRBJ2-1, the V gene TRBV20-1; 8 bases align to TRBD2. The CDR3 contains 16 residues. The germline V gene has CDR1 DFQATT and CDR2 SNEGSKA (reference sequence). The junction had 9 bases not matched to a gene; V was cut back by 3 bases and J by 2 bases. CDR3 DNA sequence: TGCAGTGCTAGCAGCTCGAGCGGGAGTCCCTACAATGAGCAGTTCTTC. This codes for CSASSSSGSPYNEQFF.

This clonotype was counted a few times. The V and J genes are TRBV6-5 and TRBJ1-6, with D possibly matching TRBD1 (6 bases). Deletions cut 2 bases from V and 3 bases from J, with 8 bases between. The CDR3 is 15 amino acids. Germline V lookup: CDR1 MNHEY, CDR2 SVGAGI. CDR3 in DNA: TGTGCCAGCAGTTACACGGACAGCTATAATTCACCCCTCCACTTT. It encodes CASSYTDSYNSPLHF.

V is TRBV3-1 and J is TRBJ2-2, with D perhaps TRBD2 (5 bases). This CDR3 is built from 16 residues. Per the germline V gene, CDR1 is LGHDT and CDR2 is YNNKEL (reference sequence). The V end was cut by 4 bases, the J end by 4 bases, with 16 bases between. CDR3 bases: TGTGCCAGCAGCCCCTCAAGCGGTGGGCGCACCGGGGAGCTGTTTTTT. Its protein product is CASSPSSGGRTGELFF.

The chain joins TRBV12-3 or TRBV12-4 to TRBJ2-6, with unresolved D. Trimming took 4 bases from V and 0 from J, leaving 7 bases between them. The CDR3 totals 15 residues. The CDR3 is CASSSLGSGANVLTF. The DNA of the CDR3 is TGTGCCAGCAGTTCCCTAGGCTCTGGGGCCAACGTCCTGACTTTC.

This clonotype turned up a few times. This rearrangement joins TRBV3-1 to TRBJ1-6; D is undetermined. V lost 1 base, J lost 5 bases, and 9 bases lay in between. The CDR3 is made up of 15 amino acids. CDR1 and CDR2 (germline): LGHDT, YNNKEL (reference sequence). This CDR3 is CASSQGRQDNSPLHF. The CDR3 DNA reads as TGTGCCAGCAGCCAAGGAAGACAAGATAATTCACCCCTCCACTTT. Full variable domain (missing parts from reference TRBV3-1 and TRBJ1-6): DTAVSQTPKYLVTQMGNDKSIKCEQNLGHDTMYWYKQDSKKFLKIMFSYNNKELIINETVPNRFSPKSPDKAHLNLHINSLELGDSAVYFCASSQGRQDNSPLHFGNGTRLTVT.

This clonotype appeared a single time. A much larger clone sits a single nucleotide away, making a read error possible. V and J are TRBV2 and TRBJ1-1, with TRBD1 matching 10 bases. In germline, CDR1 is SNHLY, CDR2 FYNNEI. The CDR3 is 17 residues long. CDR3 loop: CTSSFTDRGRRNTEAFF. For the CDR3, the DNA is TGTACCAGCAGTTTCACAGACAGGGGGCGCCGGAACACTGAAGCTTTCTTT.

A few counts support this clonotype. V usage is TRBV9 and J usage is TRBJ2-5; 8 bases map to TRBD1. J was trimmed by 5 bases and V by 0 bases; bases with no gene match: 12. The CDR3 is made up of 17 amino acids. Per the germline V gene, CDR1 is SGDLS and CDR2 is YYNGEE. The CDR3 DNA follows: TGTGCCAGCAGCGTAGATGGCAGGGGGCTGAGTTTTGAGACCCAGTACTTC. It yields the protein CASSVDGRGLSFETQYF.

This clonotype was counted only a few times. The chain joins TRBV5-1 to TRBJ2-6; D is possibly TRBD1 or TRBD2 (5 bases each). CDR3 length: 16 amino acids. Germline CDR1 and CDR2: SGHRS and YFSETQ. V lost 3 bases and J lost 2, with 12 bases in between. CDR3 sequence (DNA): TGCGCCAGCAGCTGGGACCAGGGACCTGGGGCCAACGTCCTGACTTTC. It yields the protein CASSWDQGPGANVLTF. Combining the CDR3 with reference TRBV5-1 and TRBJ2-6 gives the whole variable domain KAGVTQTPRYLIKTRGQQVTLSCSPISGHRSVSWYQQTPGQGLQFLFEYFSETQRNKGNFPGRFSGRQFSNSRSEMNVSTLELGDSALYLCASSWDQGPGANVLTFGAGSRLTVL.

This clonotype was seen more than once but under ten times. The gene calls are TRBV24-1 and TRBJ2-3; D is possibly TRBD2 (5 bases). Germline lookup yields CDR1 KGHDR and CDR2 SFDVKD. Trimming cost V 0 bases and J 8 bases, with 14 bases left between them. There are 15 residues in the CDR3. The CDR3 here is CATSDLGASFGTQYF. DNA of the CDR3: TGTGCCACCAGTGATTTGGGCGCTAGCTTCGGTACGCAGTATTTT.

This clonotype was observed a few times. The rearrangement joins TRBV28 to TRBJ2-4; 8 nucleotides agree with TRBD2. The V segment lost 5 bases and the J segment 0 bases; nucleotides outside the gene matches: 12. CDR1 and CDR2 (germline): MDHEN, SYDVKM. The CDR3 is 18 amino acids. CDR3 DNA: TGTGCCAGCAGTAGAACCGCGGGAGGCAGATCAGCCAAAAACATTCAGTACTTC. Its translation: CASSRTAGGRSAKNIQYF.

This clonotype has more than one count but fewer than ten. The chain uses TRBV20-1 and TRBJ2-1; 12 nucleotides line up with TRBD2. Germline trimming cut 2 bases from V and 3 bases from J; bases unmatched to any gene: 5. The CDR3 spans 16 residues. Germline CDR1 is DFQATT and CDR2 is SNEGSKA (reference sequence). CDR3 coding DNA: TGCAGTGCTAGACTTCTAGCGGGAGGGATCTACAATGAGCAGTTCTTC. This encodes CSARLLAGGIYNEQFF.

This chain joins TRBV6-1 and TRBJ1-2, with D unresolved. The V end was cut by 6 bases, the J end by 7 bases, with 15 bases between. CDR1 is MNHNS and CDR2 is SASEGT in the germline V gene. The CDR3 runs to 13 residues. Written as DNA, the CDR3 is TGTGCCAGCAGCCAGACCCGCGGTGGTGGCTACACCTTC. It codes for CASSQTRGGGYTF.

This chain uses TRBV12-3 or TRBV12-4 with TRBJ2-5; weak D call: TRBD1 (6 bases). The CDR3 covers 15 residues. V lost 1 base to trimming and J lost 5 bases, with 14 bases between them. CDR3 in amino acids: CASSLGVGGRETQYF. The CDR3 region has the DNA TGTGCCAGCAGTTTAGGTGTTGGGGGCAGGGAGACCCAGTACTTC.